Listed below are T cell receptor beta chains from one sample, sequenced in a study of identifying expanded T cells in peripheral blood. Sequencing was performed with immunoSEQ multiplex PCR; in TCRdb, only in-frame clones are kept and a portion is missing. The sample includes roughly 92,000 clones, roughly 91% of them seen just once. Sequencing input: blood. All receptors come from a person aged 18 to 69 in good health. Both conserved end residues are trimmed from each CDR3.

J: TRBJ2-1; V: TRBV19; CDR3: ASSTWGSSYNEQF
J: TRBJ1-2; V: TRBV7-6; CDR3: ASSLEAGTATYGYT
J: TRBJ2-4; V: TRBV28; CDR3: ASSSTGAKNIQY
J: TRBJ1-5; V: TRBV7-2; CDR3: ASSLVGQPQH
J: TRBJ1-2; V: TRBV11-2; CDR3: ASSSPRRGVYDYGYT
J: TRBJ2-7; V: TRBV4-2; CDR3: ASKIGRESYEQY
J: TRBJ2-5; V: TRBV5-4; CDR3: ASSLAFGDGTQY
J: TRBJ2-3; V: TRBV5-8; CDR3: ASHGIQTQY
J: TRBJ1-5; V: TRBV7-2; CDR3: ASSPQVRSSNQPQH
J: TRBJ1-1; V: TRBV6-5; CDR3: ASSFRFSNTEAF
J: TRBJ2-3; V: TRBV29-1; CDR3: SVGPDGADTQY
J: TRBJ1-1; V: TRBV4-3; CDR3: ASSQRGSTEAF
J: TRBJ2-7; V: TRBV15; CDR3: ATRVQGAYEQY
J: TRBJ2-1; V: TRBV7-8; CDR3: ASSWDAGAGNEQF
J: TRBJ1-4; V: TRBV15; CDR3: ATSSRQGVIEKLF
J: TRBJ2-7; V: TRBV5-1; CDR3: ASSSLRPGLAGLSSYEQY
J: TRBJ2-3; V: TRBV27; CDR3: ASSSGTRGKY
J: TRBJ2-3; V: TRBV7-2; CDR3: ASSLLGGVTDTQY
J: TRBJ2-7; V: TRBV18; CDR3: ASSAGLASSYEQY
J: TRBJ1-2; V: TRBV27; CDR3: ASSFGGAGGYT
J: TRBJ2-1; V: TRBV7-9; CDR3: ASSLEQLYNEQF
J: TRBJ2-7; V: TRBV2; CDR3: ASSENWATANYEQY
J: TRBJ1-1; V: TRBV30; CDR3: AWRVNTEAF
J: TRBJ1-5; V: TRBV5-5; CDR3: ASSLGLQGRQPQH
J: TRBJ2-6; V: TRBV2; CDR3: ASSVNRADRAFGANVLT
J: TRBJ1-2; V: TRBV7-9; CDR3: ASRGEAPFHT
J: TRBJ2-3; V: TRBV5-8; CDR3: ASRGSHTDTQY
J: TRBJ2-7; V: TRBV5-1; CDR3: ASSLDRDRYEQY
J: TRBJ2-1; V: TRBV6-6; CDR3: ASSQVASYNEQF
J: TRBJ1-2; V: TRBV11-2; CDR3: ASSLGATTRGYGYT
J: TRBJ1-5; V: TRBV15; CDR3: ATSKRQGNQPQH
J: TRBJ2-7; V: TRBV7-9; CDR3: ASSFGQVYEQY
J: TRBJ1-3; V: TRBV6-6; CDR3: ASRPQASGNTIY
J: TRBJ1-5; V: TRBV27; CDR3: ASSLPPRDNQPQH
J: TRBJ2-7; V: TRBV7-2; CDR3: ASSFRTGTSGGAYEQY
J: TRBJ1-6; V: TRBV11-2; CDR3: ASSPRRTGRNSPLH
J: TRBJ2-2; V: TRBV2; CDR3: ASSVDRAGTGELF
J: TRBJ2-3; V: TRBV6-5; CDR3: ASSYSGGLSTDTQY
J: TRBJ2-5; V: TRBV15; CDR3: ATSVQETQY
J: TRBJ2-1; V: TRBV20-1; CDR3: SARGTSEL
J: TRBJ1-5; V: TRBV6-5; CDR3: ASSYEAMGQPQH
J: TRBJ2-5; V: TRBV5-1; CDR3: ASSAQQETQY
J: TRBJ1-2; V: TRBV5-6; CDR3: ASSSGGGRNYGYT
J: TRBJ2-1; V: TRBV7-2; CDR3: ASSLTGGSEF
J: TRBJ1-1; V: TRBV7-2; CDR3: ASSLYLGQNEAF
J: TRBJ1-3; V: TRBV19; CDR3: ASSSRGVTNGNTIY
J: TRBJ1-2; V: TRBV7-9; CDR3: ASSPRGSPMEGYT
J: TRBJ2-7; V: TRBV2; CDR3: ASSEAGTDRGLNEQY
J: TRBJ1-5; V: TRBV19; CDR3: ASSTSKERRGQPQH
J: TRBJ2-1; V: TRBV18; CDR3: ASSPSIGEQF
J: TRBJ1-6; V: TRBV5-6; CDR3: ASSLYNSPLH